A selection of T cell receptor beta chains follows, all from one sample in a study of T cell changes during pregnancy in multiple sclerosis. Libraries were prepared by immunoSEQ multiplex PCR; TCRdb keeps only in-frame clonotypes and omits some of them. Of fewer than 50,000 clones in the sample, under 95% were seen once. This sample comprised CD4+ T cells from peripheral blood mononuclear cells, obtained in the second trimester of pregnancy. Receptor source: a female donor in good health, enrolled as a control in a pregnancy study. The CDR3 runs from the conserved cysteine through the conserved F or W. A D gene is named only where the DNA matches it firmly. Clone size, where shown, is once, few, many, or a class for clones that have expanded.

TRBV4-1	TRBJ2-3	TRBD2	14	.	TGCGCCAGCCGGGTAGCGGGGGGGTCAGATACGCAGTATTTT	CASRVAGGSDTQYF
TRBV19	TRBJ2-7	.	19	.	TGTGCCAGTAGTATTTTGGGGCAGCTCCTCGACCGCGGCTCCTACGAGCAGTACTTC	CASSILGQLLDRGSYEQYF
TRBV7-7	TRBJ2-2	TRBD1	15	.	TGTGCTAGCATGCTCGTGACAGGGTCCACCGGGGAGCTGTTTTTT	CASMLVTGSTGELFF
TRBV27	TRBJ1-1	.	12	.	TGTGCCAGCAGTGGGCTGGGCACTGAAGCTTTCTTT	CASSGLGTEAFF
TRBV7-9	TRBJ2-1	.	15	.	TGTGCCAGCAGCCGATCCGGGACTCGCTACAATGAGCAGTTCTTC	CASSRSGTRYNEQFF
TRBV11-3	TRBJ2-2	.	13	.	TGTGCCAGCAGCTTAGGGTTCGGCGGGGAGCTGTTTTTT	CASSLGFGGELFF
TRBV5-4	TRBJ2-5	.	15	.	TGTGCCAGCAACTTTAGAGAAAGGGGGCAAGAGACCCAGTACTTC	CASNFRERGQETQYF
TRBV7-2	TRBJ2-1	TRBD2	11	few	TGTGCCTCCGGGCGGGGGAATGAGCAGTTCTTC	CASGRGNEQFF
TRBV29-1	TRBJ2-7	TRBD1	12	.	TGCAGCGCGGGGACAGCGAACTACGAGCAGTACTTC	CSAGTANYEQYF
TRBV18	TRBJ1-4	TRBD1	14	.	TGTGCCAGCTCAAAGGACAGGTCAGGAGAAAAACTGTTTTTT	CASSKDRSGEKLFF
TRBV19	TRBJ1-2	.	13	once	TGTGCCAGTAGTTTGAGACAGAACTATGGCTACACCTTC	CASSLRQNYGYTF
TRBV5-4	TRBJ1-6	.	17	.	TGTGCCAGCAGCTTGACCTGGACAGCCCAGACTAATTCACCCCTCCACTTT	CASSLTWTAQTNSPLHF
TRBV19	TRBJ2-1	.	14	.	TGTGCCAGGAGGGGGAGGGGGACCTACAATGAGCAGTTCTTC	CARRGRGTYNEQFF
TRBV19	TRBJ2-7	.	14	once	TGTGCCAGTAGCATACAGGTCCTGGACTACGAGCAGTACTTC	CASSIQVLDYEQYF
TRBV6-5	TRBJ1-6	.	15	.	TGTGCCAGCAGGCGAAACAGGGAGGGCTACTCACCCCTCCACTTT	CASRRNREGYSPLHF
TRBV6-1	TRBJ2-7	.	12	.	TGTGCCAGCAGTGAAGGGGACACCTCCCGCGTCTTC	CASSEGDTSRVF
TRBV2	TRBJ2-6	.	13	.	TGTGCCAGCACCTACTCTGGGGCCAACGTCCTGACTTTC	CASTYSGANVLTF
TRBV4-1	TRBJ2-5	.	15	.	TGCGCCAGCAGCCAAGGGTTAGGGGTGCAAGAGACCCAGTACTTC	CASSQGLGVQETQYF
TRBV4-2	TRBJ2-7	TRBD2	16	.	TGTGCCAGCAGCCAAGATCCAGCGGGGGGGCCCTACGAGCAGTACTTC	CASSQDPAGGPYEQYF
TRBV5-1	TRBJ2-3	TRBD2	15	.	TGCGCCAGCAGCTTTACTAGCGGGGGGGCAGATACGCAGTATTTT	CASSFTSGGADTQYF
TRBV7-2	TRBJ2-7	TRBD1	15	once	TGTGCCAGCAGCTTAGCGGCAGGGGGCTCCTACGAGCAGTACTTC	CASSLAAGGSYEQYF
TRBV10-3	TRBJ2-7	TRBD1	13	once	TGTGCCACCTCCCAGGGGGAAGGGGTCGAGCAGTACTTC	CATSQGEGVEQYF
TRBV9	TRBJ2-3	TRBD1	16	.	TGTGCCAGCAGCGTAGAGCCAGGGGGCCTCACAGATACGCAGTATTTT	CASSVEPGGLTDTQYF
TRBV28	TRBJ2-1	TRBD2	16	.	TGTGCCAGCAGTACGCCCGGGACTAGCGGCAACAATGAGCAGTTCTTC	CASSTPGTSGNNEQFF
TRBV7-2	TRBJ2-3	TRBD2	16	.	TGTGCCAGCACCGCCCGTGGGAGGGGCACCACAGATACGCAGTATTTT	CASTARGRGTTDTQYF
TRBV9	TRBJ1-2	TRBD1	15	.	TGTGCCAGCGCTCCCGCCGGGACAGGGATCTATGGCTACACCTTC	CASAPAGTGIYGYTF
TRBV10-3	TRBJ1-1	.	13	once	TGTGCCATCAGTGAGTCGGCCGATTCTGAAGCTTTCTTT	CAISESADSEAFF
TRBV5-1	TRBJ2-3	TRBD1	14	.	TGCGCCAGCAGCCGTCTTACAGGGGAAGATACGCAGTATTTT	CASSRLTGEDTQYF
TRBV7-8	TRBJ1-5	TRBD1	14	.	TGTGCCAGCAGCGCTACAGGGGTCAATCAGCCCCAGCATTTT	CASSATGVNQPQHF
TRBV19	TRBJ1-1	TRBD1	14	.	TGTGCCAGTAGGCAGACAGGGGTTGGCACTGAAGCTTTCTTT	CASRQTGVGTEAFF
TRBV5-8	TRBJ2-1	.	14	.	TGTGCCAGCAGCTCAGGGTTTTCCTACAATGAGCAGTTCTTC	CASSSGFSYNEQFF
TRBV20-1	TRBJ1-4	.	10	.	TGCAGTGCTAGGAGTGAAAAACTGTTTTTT	CSARSEKLFF
TRBV11-2	TRBJ1-1	.	13	.	TGTGCCAGTACGAAGGGGGTTTGGACTGAAGCTTTCTTT	CASTKGVWTEAFF
TRBV11-1	TRBJ2-1	TRBD2	17	.	TGTGCCAGCAGCTTAGCGGGAAGCGGGGGGCTCTACACAGGGCAGTTCTTC	CASSLAGSGGLYTGQFF
TRBV7-3	TRBJ2-2	.	13	.	TGTGCCAGCAGCCCATCGAACACCGGGGAGCTGTTTTTT	CASSPSNTGELFF
TRBV7-3	TRBJ2-7	.	16	.	TGTGCCAGCAGCTTACACCCCGGTCCTAGCTCCTACGAGCAGTACTTC	CASSLHPGPSSYEQYF
TRBV2	TRBJ2-1	TRBD2	13	.	TGTGCCAGTAGCGGGGGGGCGGTGGTTGAGCAGTTCTTC	CASSGGAVVEQFF